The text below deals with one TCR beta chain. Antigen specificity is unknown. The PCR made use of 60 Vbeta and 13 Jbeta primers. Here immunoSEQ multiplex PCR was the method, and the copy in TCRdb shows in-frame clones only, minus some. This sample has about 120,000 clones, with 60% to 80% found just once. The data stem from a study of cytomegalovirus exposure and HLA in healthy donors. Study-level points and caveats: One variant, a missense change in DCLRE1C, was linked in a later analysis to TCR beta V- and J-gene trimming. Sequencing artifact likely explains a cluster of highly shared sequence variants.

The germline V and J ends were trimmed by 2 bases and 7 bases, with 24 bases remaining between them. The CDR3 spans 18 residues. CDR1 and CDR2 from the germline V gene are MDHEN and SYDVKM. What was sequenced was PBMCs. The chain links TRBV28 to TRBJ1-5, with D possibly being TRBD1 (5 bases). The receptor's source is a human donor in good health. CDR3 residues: CASSLAKSHSRKGQPQHF. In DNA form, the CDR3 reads TGTGCCAGCAGTTTAGCAAAAAGCCACTCCAGAAAGGGGCAGCCCCAGCATTTT. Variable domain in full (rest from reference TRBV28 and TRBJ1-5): DVKVTQSSRYLVKRTGEKVFLECVQDMDHENMFWYRQDPGLGLRLIYFSYDVKMKEKGDIPEGYSVSREKKERFSLILESASTNQTSMYLCASSLAKSHSRKGQPQHFGDGTRLSIL.